The 2 T cell receptor beta chains presented below share a single source sample, sequenced in a study of blood T cell repertoires in COVID-19. The data were produced by immunoSEQ multiplex PCR, yet TCRdb's version contains in-frame clones alone and is incomplete. The sample lists 360,000 or so clones, 90% seen once, with about 6.5% in the top ten. Sequenced sample: peripheral blood. These receptors were collected from a man aged 18 to 35 with active or convalescent COVID-19.

In this sample, this clone turned up once. The chain is built from TRBV4-2 and TRBJ2-1; TRBD2 matches at 7 bases. In germline, CDR1 is LGHNA, CDR2 YNFKEQ. V was pared by 0 bases and J by 4 bases, with 3 bases of the junction left unmatched. The CDR3 covers 15 residues. CDR3 in DNA: TGTGCCAGCAGCCAAGAAGCTAGCGGATACAATGAGCAGTTCTTC. This encodes CASSQEASGYNEQFF.

A single count supports this clone. The chain couples TRBV6-6 to TRBJ1-1; the match to TRBD1 covers 9 bases. V was pared by 5 bases and J by 6 bases, with 7 bases of the junction left unmatched. This CDR3 spans 14 amino acids. Germline CDR1 and CDR2: MNHNY and SVGAGI (reference sequence). CDR3 sequence reads: CASSTTGGGPEAFF. DNA of the CDR3: TGTGCCAGCAGTACGACAGGGGGGGGCCCTGAAGCTTTCTTT.